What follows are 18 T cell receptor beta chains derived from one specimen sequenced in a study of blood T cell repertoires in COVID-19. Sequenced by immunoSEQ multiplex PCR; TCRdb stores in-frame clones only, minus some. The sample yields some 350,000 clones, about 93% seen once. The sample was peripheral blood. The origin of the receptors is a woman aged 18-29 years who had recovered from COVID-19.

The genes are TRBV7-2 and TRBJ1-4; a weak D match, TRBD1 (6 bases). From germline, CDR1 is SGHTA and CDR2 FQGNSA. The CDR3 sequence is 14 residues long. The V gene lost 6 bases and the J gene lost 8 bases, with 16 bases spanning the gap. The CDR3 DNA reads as TGTGCCAGCAGTCGATCTGGGGGCCGGGAAAAACTGTTTTTT. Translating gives CASSRSGGREKLFF.

The CDR3 DNA is TGTGCCAGCCGGGAGGGATTGGCCGGGGAGCTGTTTTTT. This encodes CASREGLAGELFF. The chain combines TRBV9 with TRBJ2-2; 8 bases are shared with TRBD2. The CDR3 consists of 13 residues. CDR1 and CDR2 from the germline V gene are SGDLS and YYNGEE. The ends lost 7 bases at V and 6 bases at J; junction bases unmatched: 5. The variable domain in full, completed from reference TRBV9 and TRBJ2-2, reads DSGVTQTPKHLITATGQRVTLRCSPRSGDLSVYWYQQSLDQGLQFLIQYYNGEERAKGNILERFSAQQFPDLHSELNLSSLELGDSALYFCASREGLAGELFFGEGSRLTVL.

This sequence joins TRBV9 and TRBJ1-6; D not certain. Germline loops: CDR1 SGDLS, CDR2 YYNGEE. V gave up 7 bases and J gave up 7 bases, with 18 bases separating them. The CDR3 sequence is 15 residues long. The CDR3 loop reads CASSEEGRANSPLHF. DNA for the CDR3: TGTGCCAGCTCAGAGGAGGGCAGAGCAAATTCACCCCTCCACTTT.

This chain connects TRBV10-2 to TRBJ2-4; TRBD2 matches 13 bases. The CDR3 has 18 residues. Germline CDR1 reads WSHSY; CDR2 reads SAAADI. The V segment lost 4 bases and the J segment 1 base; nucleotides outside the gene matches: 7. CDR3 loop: CASSVLAGGRKAKNIQYF. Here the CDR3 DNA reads TGCGCCAGCAGTGTACTAGCGGGAGGGCGCAAGGCCAAAAACATTCAGTACTTC.

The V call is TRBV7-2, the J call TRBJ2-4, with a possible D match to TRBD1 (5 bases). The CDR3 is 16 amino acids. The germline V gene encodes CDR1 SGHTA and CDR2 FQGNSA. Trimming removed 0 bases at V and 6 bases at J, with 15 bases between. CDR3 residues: CASSLAGRDPRNIQYF. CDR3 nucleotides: TGTGCCAGCAGCTTAGCAGGCAGGGATCCTCGAAACATTCAGTACTTC. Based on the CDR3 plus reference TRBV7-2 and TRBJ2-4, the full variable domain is GAGVSQSPSNKVTEKGKDVELRCDPISGHTALYWYRQSLGQGLEFLIYFQGNSAPDKSGLPSDRFSAERTGGSVSTLTIQRTQQEDSAVYLCASSLAGRDPRNIQYFGAGTRLSVL.

The DNA of the CDR3 is TGTGCCAGCAGTTTCTCAATCGAGGGAACGAACACCGGGGAGCTGTTTTTT. As protein: CASSFSIEGTNTGELFF. The J gene is TRBJ2-2, the V gene TRBV28; tentative D call: TRBD2 (5 bases). V gave up 3 bases and J gave up 0 bases, with 14 bases separating them. In germline, CDR1 is MDHEN, CDR2 SYDVKM. The CDR3 is 17 residues long.

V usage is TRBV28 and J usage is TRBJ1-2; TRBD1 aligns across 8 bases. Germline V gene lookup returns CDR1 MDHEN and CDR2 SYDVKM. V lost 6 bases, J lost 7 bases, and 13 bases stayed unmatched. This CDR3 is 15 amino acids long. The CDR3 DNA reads TGTGCCAGCAGACCAGGGGGCATTTTTCCCTTTGGCTACACCTTC. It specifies CASRPGGIFPFGYTF.

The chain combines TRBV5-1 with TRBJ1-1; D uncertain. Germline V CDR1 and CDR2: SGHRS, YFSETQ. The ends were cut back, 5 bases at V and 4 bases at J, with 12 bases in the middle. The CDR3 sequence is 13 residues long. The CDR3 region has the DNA TGCGCCAGCAGTGACGGGCGGGGCACTGAAGCTTTCTTT. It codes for CASSDGRGTEAFF.

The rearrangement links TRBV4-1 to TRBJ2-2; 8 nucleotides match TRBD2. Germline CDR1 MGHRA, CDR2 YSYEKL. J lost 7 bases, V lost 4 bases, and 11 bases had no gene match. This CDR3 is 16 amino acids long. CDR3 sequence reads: CASSPREGRGGGELFF. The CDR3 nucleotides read TGCGCCAGCAGCCCCCGGGAGGGCCGTGGTGGCGGGGAGCTGTTTTTT.

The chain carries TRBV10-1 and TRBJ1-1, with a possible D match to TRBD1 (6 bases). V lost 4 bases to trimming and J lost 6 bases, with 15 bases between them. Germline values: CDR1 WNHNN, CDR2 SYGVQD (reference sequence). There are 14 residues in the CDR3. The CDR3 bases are TGCGCCAGCAGTGTCAACCCAGGGGCCTCTGAAGCTTTCTTT. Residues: CASSVNPGASEAFF.

The CDR3 nucleotides are TGCGCCAGCAGCCAAGGGGGGACAGGGGGACGGGGAAATGAAAAACTGTTTTTT. Translating it yields CASSQGGTGGRGNEKLFF. The V and J genes are TRBV4-3 and TRBJ1-4, with TRBD1 matching 11 bases. V was clipped by 1 base and J by 5 bases; unmatched bases: 9. Germline lookup yields CDR1 LGHNA and CDR2 YSLEER. The length of the CDR3 is 18 residues.

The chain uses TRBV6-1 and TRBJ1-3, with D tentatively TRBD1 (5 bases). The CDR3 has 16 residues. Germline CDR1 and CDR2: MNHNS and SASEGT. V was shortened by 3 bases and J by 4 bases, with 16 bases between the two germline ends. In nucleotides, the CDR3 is TGTGCCAGCAGTGATGGCCCGGGGGTCGAAGGAAACACCATATATTTT. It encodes CASSDGPGVEGNTIYF.

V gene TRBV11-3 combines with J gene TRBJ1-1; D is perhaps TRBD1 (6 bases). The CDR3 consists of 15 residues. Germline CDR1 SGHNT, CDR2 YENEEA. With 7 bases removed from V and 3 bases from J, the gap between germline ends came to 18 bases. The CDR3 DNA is TGTGCCAGCACCTTTATCCGGGGGGCCGACACTGAAGCTTTCTTT. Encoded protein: CASTFIRGADTEAFF.

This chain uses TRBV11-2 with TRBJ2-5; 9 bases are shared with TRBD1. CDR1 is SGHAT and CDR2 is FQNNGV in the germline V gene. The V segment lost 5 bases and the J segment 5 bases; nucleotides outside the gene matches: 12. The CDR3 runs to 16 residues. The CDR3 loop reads CASSPPTGGTLETQYF. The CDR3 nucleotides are TGTGCCAGCAGCCCTCCGACAGGGGGAACTCTGGAGACCCAGTACTTC.

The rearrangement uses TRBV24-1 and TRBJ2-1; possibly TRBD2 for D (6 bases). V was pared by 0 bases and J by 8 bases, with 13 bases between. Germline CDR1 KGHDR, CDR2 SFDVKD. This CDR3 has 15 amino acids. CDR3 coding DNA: TGTGCCACCAGTGATTTGTTGGAGGGAGGCGATGAGCAGTTCTTC. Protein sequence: CATSDLLEGGDEQFF.

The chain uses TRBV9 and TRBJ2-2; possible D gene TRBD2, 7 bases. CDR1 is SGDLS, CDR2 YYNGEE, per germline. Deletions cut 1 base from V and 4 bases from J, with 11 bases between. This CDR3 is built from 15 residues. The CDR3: CASSVRGRATGELFF. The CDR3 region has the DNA TGTGCCAGCAGCGTAAGGGGGAGGGCCACCGGGGAGCTGTTTTTT.

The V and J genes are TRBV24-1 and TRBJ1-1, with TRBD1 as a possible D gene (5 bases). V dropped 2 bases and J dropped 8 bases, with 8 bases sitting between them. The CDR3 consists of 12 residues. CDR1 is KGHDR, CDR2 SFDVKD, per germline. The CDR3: CATSDYWGEAFF. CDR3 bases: TGTGCCACCAGTGATTATTGGGGCGAAGCTTTCTTT.

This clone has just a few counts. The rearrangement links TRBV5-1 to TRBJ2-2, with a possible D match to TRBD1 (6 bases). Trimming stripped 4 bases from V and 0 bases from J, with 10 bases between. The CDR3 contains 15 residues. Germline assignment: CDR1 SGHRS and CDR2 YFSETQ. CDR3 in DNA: TGCGCCAGCAGCCCGACAGGTCCGAACACCGGGGAGCTGTTTTTT. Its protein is CASSPTGPNTGELFF.